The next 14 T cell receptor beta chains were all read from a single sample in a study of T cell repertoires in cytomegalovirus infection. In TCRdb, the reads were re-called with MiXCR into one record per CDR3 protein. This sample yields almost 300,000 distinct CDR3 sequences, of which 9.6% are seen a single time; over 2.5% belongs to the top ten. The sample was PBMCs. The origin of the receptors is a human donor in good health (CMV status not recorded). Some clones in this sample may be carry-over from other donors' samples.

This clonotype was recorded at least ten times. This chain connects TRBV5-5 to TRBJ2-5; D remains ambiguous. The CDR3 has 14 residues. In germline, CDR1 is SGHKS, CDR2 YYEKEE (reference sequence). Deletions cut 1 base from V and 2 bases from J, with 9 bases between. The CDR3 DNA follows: TGTGCCAGCAGCTTGACAGTAACTCAAGAGACCCAGTACTTC. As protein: CASSLTVTQETQYF.

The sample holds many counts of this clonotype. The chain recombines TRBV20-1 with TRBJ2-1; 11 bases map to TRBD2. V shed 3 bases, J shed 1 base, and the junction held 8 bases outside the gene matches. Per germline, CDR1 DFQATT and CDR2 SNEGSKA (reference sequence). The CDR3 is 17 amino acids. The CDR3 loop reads CSASTSGGLGSYNEQFF. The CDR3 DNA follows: TGCAGTGCTAGTACTAGCGGGGGCCTCGGTTCCTACAATGAGCAGTTCTTC.

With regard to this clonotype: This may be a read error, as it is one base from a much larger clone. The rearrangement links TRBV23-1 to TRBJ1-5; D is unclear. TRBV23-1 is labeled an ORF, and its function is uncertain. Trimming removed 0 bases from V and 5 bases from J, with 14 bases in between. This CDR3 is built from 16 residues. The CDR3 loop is CASSQSDGPDDQPQHF. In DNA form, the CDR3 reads TGCGCCAGCAGTCAATCGGACGGCCCAGACGATCAGCCCCAGCATTTT.

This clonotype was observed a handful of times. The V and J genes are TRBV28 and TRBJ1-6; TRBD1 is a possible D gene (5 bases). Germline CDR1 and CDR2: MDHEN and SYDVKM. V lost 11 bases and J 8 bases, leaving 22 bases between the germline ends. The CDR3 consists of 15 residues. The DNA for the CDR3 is TGTGCCTCCAGGGAGCAGGGAGGGTTCGATTCACCCCTCCACTTT. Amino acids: CASREQGGFDSPLHF.

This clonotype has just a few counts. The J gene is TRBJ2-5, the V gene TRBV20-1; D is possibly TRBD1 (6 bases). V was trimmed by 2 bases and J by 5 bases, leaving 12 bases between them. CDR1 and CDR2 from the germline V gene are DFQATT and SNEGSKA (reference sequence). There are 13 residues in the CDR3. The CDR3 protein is CSARKQGVETQYF. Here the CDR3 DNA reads TGCAGTGCTAGAAAACAGGGTGTCGAGACCCAGTACTTC.

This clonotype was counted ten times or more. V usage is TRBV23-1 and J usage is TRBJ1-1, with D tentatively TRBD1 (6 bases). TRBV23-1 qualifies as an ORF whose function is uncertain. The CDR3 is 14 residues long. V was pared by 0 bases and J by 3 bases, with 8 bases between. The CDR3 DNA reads TGCGCCAGCAGTCAATCGTACAGGGACACTGAAGCTTTCTTT. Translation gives CASSQSYRDTEAFF.

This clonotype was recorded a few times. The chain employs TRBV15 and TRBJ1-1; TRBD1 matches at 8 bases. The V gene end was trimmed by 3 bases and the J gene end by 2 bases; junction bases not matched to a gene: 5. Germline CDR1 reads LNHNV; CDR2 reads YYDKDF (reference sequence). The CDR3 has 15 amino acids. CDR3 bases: TGTGCCACCAGCAGGGAGACAGGGGTAAACACTGAAGCTTTCTTT. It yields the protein CATSRETGVNTEAFF. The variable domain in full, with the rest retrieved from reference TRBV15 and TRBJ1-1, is DAMVIQNPRYQVTQFGKPVTLSCSQTLNHNVMYWYQQKSSQAPKLLFHYYDKDFNNEADTPDNFQSRRPNTSFCFLDIRSPGLGDTAMYLCATSRETGVNTEAFFGQGTRLTVV.

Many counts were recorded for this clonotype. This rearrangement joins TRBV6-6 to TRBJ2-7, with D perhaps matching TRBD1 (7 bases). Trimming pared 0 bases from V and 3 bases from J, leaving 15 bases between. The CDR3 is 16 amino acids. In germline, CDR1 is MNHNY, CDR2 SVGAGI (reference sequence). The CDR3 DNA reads TGTGCCAGCAGTTACTCCGACAGGGCGGGAATCTACGAGCAGTACTTC. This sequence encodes CASSYSDRAGIYEQYF.

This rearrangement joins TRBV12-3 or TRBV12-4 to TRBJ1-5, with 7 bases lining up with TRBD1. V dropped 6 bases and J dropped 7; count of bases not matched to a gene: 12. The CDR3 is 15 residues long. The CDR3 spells CASSLDRVAVQPQHF. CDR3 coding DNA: TGTGCCAGCAGCCTCGACAGGGTGGCGGTGCAGCCCCAGCATTTT.

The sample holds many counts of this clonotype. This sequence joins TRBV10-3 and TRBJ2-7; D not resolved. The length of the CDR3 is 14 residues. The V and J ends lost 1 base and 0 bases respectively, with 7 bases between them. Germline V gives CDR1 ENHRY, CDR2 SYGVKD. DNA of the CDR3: TGTGCCATCAGTGAGTTGATGGGCTCCTACGAGCAGTACTTC. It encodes CAISELMGSYEQYF.

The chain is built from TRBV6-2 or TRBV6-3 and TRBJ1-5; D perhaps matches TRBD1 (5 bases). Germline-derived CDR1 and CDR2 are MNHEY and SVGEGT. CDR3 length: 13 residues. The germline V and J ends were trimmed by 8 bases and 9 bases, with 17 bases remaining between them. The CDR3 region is CASDDSLSSPQHF. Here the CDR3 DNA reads TGTGCCAGCGATGACAGCCTCAGTTCGCCCCAGCATTTT.

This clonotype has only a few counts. The CDR3 bases are TGCAGTGCTAGAGTCATGCAGCGGGGAGGCGGTCATGAGCAGTTCTTC. This encodes CSARVMQRGGGHEQFF. This sequence joins TRBV20-1 and TRBJ2-1, with TRBD2 matching over 7 bases. CDR1 is DFQATT and CDR2 is SNEGSKA in the germline V gene (reference sequence). The CDR3 runs 16 residues. V shed 1 base, J shed 8 bases, and the junction held 14 bases outside the gene matches.

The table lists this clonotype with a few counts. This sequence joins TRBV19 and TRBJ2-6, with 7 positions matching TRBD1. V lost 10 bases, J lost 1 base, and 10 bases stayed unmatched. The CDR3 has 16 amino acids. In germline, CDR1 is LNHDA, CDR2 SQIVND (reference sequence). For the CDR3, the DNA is TGTGCCACGGGACAGCCCCCGGGGTCTGGGGCCAACGTCCTGACTTTC. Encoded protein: CATGQPPGSGANVLTF.

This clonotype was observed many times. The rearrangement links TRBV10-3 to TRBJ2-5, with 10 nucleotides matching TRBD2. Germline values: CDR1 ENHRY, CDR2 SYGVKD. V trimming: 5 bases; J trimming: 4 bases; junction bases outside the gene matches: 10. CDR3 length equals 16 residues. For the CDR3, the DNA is TGTGCCATCAGTTCTTCTAGCGGGGGATCAAGAGAGACCCAGTACTTC. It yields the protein CAISSSSGGSRETQYF.